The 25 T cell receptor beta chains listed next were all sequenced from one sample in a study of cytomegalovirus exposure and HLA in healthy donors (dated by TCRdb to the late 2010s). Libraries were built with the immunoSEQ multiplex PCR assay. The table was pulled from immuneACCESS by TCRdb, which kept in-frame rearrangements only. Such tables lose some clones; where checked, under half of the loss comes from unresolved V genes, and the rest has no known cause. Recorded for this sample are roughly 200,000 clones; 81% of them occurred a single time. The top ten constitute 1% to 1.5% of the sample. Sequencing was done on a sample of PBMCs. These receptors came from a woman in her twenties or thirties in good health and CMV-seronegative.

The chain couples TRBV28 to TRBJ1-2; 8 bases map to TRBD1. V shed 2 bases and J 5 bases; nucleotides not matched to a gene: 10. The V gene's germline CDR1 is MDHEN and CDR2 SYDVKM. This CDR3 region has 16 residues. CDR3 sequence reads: CASSLAGQGSRYGYTF. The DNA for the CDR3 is TGTGCCAGCAGTTTAGCCGGACAGGGTAGTCGATATGGCTACACCTTC.

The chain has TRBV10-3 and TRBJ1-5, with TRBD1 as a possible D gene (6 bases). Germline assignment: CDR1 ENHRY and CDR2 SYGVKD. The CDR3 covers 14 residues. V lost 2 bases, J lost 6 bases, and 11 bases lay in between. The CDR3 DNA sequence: TGTGCCATCAGTGAGAACCAGGGGATTCAGCCCCAGCATTTT. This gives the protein CAISENQGIQPQHF.

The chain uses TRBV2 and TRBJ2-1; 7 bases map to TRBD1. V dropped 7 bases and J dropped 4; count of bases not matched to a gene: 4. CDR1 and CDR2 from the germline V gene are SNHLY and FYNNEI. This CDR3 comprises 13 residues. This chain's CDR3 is CASKGQLYNEQFF. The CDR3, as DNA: TGTGCCAGCAAGGGACAGCTATACAATGAGCAGTTCTTC.

The CDR3 bases are TGTGCCAGCAGCTTACTCGGGACAAACGCGGGTGAAGCTTTCTTT. Translation: CASSLLGTNAGEAFF. The genes are TRBV11-1 and TRBJ1-1, with a weak D call TRBD1 (6 bases). Germline V gene sequence: CDR1 SGHAT, CDR2 FQDESV (reference sequence). The CDR3 totals 15 residues. V was trimmed by 2 bases and J by 7 bases, leaving 17 bases between them.

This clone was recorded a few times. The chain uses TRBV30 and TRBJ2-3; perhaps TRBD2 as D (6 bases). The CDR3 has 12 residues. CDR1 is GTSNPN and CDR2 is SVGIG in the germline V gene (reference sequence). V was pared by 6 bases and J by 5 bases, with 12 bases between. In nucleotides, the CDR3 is TGTGCCTGCCGACTAGGCTTAGATACGCAGTATTTT. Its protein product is CACRLGLDTQYF.

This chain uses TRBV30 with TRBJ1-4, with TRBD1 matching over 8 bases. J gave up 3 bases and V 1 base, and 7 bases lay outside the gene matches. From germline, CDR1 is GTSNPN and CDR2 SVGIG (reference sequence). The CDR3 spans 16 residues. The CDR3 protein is CAWSAIGQGANEKLFF. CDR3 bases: TGTGCCTGGAGTGCAATAGGACAGGGTGCTAATGAAAAACTGTTTTTT. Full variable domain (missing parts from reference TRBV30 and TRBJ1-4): SQTIHQWPATLVQPVGSPLSLECTVEGTSNPNLYWYRQAAGRGLQLLFYSVGIGQISSEVPQNLSASRPQDRQFILSSKKLLLSDSGFYLCAWSAIGQGANEKLFFGSGTQLSVL.

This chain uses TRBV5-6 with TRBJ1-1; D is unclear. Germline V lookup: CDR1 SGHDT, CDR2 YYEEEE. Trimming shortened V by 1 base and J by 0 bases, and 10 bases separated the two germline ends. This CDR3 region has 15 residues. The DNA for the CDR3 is TGTGCCAGCAGCTTGAGAGGGTCCATGAACACTGAAGCTTTCTTT. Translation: CASSLRGSMNTEAFF.

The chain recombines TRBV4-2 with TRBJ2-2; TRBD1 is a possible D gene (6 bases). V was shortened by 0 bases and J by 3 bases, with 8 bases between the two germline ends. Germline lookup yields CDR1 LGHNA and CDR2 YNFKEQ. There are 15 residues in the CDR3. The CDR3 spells CASSQDRTDTGELFF. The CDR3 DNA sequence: TGTGCCAGCAGCCAAGATAGGACAGACACCGGGGAGCTGTTTTTT.

The CDR3 DNA reads TGTGCCAGCTCACGGACCCTAGCGGGGGGACGGAATGAGCAGTTCTTC. Translated, it gives CASSRTLAGGRNEQFF. The chain links TRBV18 to TRBJ2-1, with 11 bases aligning to TRBD2. V was clipped by 4 bases and J by 7 bases; unmatched bases: 9. In germline, CDR1 is KGHSH, CDR2 LQKENI. This CDR3 is built from 16 residues.

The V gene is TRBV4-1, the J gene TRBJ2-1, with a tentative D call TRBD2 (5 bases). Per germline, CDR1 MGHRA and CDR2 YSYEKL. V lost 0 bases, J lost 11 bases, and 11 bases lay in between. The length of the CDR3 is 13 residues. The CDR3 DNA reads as TGCGCCAGCAGCCAAGATGCCGGGGTTAAGCAGTTCTTC. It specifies CASSQDAGVKQFF.

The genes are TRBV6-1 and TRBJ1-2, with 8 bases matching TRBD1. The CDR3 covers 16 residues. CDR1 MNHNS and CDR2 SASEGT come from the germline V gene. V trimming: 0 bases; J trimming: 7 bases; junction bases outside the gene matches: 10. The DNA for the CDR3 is TGTGCCAGCAGTGAAGCCCGGACAGGGACAACTCGTGGCTACACCTTC. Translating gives CASSEARTGTTRGYTF.

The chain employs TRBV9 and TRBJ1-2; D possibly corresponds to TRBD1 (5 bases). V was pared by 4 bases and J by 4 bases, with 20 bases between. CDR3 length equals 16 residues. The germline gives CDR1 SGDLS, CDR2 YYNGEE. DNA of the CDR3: TGTGCCAGCAGCATTGCTACTGGGGGGATGGGCTATGGCTACACCTTC. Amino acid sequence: CASSIATGGMGYGYTF. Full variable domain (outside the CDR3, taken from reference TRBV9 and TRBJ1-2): DSGVTQTPKHLITATGQRVTLRCSPRSGDLSVYWYQQSLDQGLQFLIQYYNGEERAKGNILERFSAQQFPDLHSELNLSSLELGDSALYFCASSIATGGMGYGYTFGSGTRLTVV.

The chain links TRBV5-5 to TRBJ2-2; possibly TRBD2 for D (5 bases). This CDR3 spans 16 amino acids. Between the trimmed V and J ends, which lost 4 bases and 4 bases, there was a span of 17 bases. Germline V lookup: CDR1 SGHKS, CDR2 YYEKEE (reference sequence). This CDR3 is CASSHRELPVTGELFF. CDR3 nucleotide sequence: TGTGCCAGCAGCCATCGGGAACTACCTGTCACCGGGGAGCTGTTTTTT.

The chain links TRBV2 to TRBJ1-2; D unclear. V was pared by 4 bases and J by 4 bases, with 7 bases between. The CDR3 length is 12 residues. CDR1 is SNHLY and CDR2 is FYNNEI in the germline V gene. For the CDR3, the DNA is TGTGCCAGCAGTGGCACAGCCTATGGCTACACCTTC. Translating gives CASSGTAYGYTF.

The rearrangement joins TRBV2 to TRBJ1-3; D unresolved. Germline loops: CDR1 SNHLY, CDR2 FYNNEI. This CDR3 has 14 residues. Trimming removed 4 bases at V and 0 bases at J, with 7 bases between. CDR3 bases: TGTGCCAGCAGTGGTGTCGTCTCTGGAAACACCATATATTTT. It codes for CASSGVVSGNTIYF.

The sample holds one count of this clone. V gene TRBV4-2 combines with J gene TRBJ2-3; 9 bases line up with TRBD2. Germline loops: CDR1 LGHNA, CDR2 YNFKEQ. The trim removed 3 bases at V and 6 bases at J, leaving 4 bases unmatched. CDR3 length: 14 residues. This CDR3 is CASSQAGGLDTQYF. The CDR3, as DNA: TGTGCCAGCAGCCAGGCGGGGGGGCTCGATACGCAGTATTTT.

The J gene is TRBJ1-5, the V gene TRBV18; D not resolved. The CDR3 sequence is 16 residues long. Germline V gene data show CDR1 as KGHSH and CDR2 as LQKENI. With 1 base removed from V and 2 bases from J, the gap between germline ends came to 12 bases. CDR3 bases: TGTGCCAGCTCACCACGAGAGCTTGAGGGCAATCAGCCCCAGCATTTT. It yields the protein CASSPRELEGNQPQHF.

This CDR3 is CASSSEGQGGGYTF. CDR3 DNA: TGCGCCAGCAGCTCGGAAGGACAGGGTGGAGGCTACACCTTC. The gene calls are TRBV5-1 and TRBJ1-2, with TRBD1 matching 8 bases. J was trimmed by 8 bases and V by 3 bases; bases with no gene match: 9. The CDR3 is 14 amino acids. In germline, CDR1 is SGHRS, CDR2 YFSETQ.

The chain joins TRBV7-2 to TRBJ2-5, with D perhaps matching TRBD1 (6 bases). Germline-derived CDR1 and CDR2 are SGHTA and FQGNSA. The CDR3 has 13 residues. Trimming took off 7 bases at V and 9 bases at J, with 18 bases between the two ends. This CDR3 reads CASTRGPRKAQYF. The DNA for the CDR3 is TGTGCCAGCACCAGGGGCCCTCGGAAGGCCCAGTACTTC.

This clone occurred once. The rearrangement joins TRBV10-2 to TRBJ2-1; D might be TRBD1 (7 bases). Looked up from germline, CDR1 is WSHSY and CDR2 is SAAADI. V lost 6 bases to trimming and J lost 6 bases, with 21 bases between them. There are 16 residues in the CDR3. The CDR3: CASRTLGQGDFNEQFF. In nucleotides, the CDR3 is TGCGCCAGCAGGACCCTCGGGCAGGGGGACTTCAATGAGCAGTTCTTC.

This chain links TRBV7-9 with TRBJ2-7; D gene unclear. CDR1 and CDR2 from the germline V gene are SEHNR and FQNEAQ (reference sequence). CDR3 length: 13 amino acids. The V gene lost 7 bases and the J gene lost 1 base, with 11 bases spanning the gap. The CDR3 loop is CASIPGWSYEQYF. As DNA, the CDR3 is TGTGCCAGCATCCCCGGGTGGTCCTACGAGCAGTACTTC. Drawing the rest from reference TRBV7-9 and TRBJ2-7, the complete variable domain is DTGVSQNPRHKITKRGQNVTFRCDPISEHNRLYWYRQTLGQGPEFLTYFQNEAQLEKSRLLSDRFSAERPKGSFSTLEIQRTEQGDSAMYLCASIPGWSYEQYFGPGTRLTVT.

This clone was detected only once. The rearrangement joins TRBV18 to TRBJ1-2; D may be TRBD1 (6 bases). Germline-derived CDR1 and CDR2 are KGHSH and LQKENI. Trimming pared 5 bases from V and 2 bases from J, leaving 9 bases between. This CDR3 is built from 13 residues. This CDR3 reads CASSDTGNYGYTF. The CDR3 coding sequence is TGTGCCAGCTCAGATACAGGGAACTATGGCTACACCTTC. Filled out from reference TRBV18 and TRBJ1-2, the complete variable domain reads NAGVMQNPRHLVRRRGQEARLRCSPMKGHSHVYWYRQLPEEGLKFMVYLQKENIIDESGMPKERFSAEFPKEGPSILRIQQVVRGDSAAYFCASSDTGNYGYTFGSGTRLTVV.

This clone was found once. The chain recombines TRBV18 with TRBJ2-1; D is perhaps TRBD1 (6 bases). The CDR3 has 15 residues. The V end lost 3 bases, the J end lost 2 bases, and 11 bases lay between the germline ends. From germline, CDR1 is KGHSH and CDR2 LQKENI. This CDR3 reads CASSPDRGAYNEQFF. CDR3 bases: TGTGCCAGCTCACCGGACAGAGGGGCCTACAATGAGCAGTTCTTC.

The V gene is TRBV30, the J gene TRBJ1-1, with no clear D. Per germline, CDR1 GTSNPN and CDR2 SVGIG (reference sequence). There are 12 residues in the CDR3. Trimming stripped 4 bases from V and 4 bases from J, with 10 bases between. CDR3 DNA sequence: TGTGCCTGGACGATGGCTGCCACTGAAGCTTTCTTT. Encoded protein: CAWTMAATEAFF.

The CDR3 sequence is CASSATGTGFFQPQHF. DNA of the CDR3: TGTGCCAGCAGTGCTACCGGGACAGGTTTTTTTCAGCCCCAGCATTTT. The gene calls are TRBV28 and TRBJ1-5; TRBD1 agrees at 8 bases. CDR1 and CDR2 from the germline V gene are MDHEN and SYDVKM. J was trimmed by 6 bases and V by 5 bases; bases with no gene match: 12. This CDR3 has 16 residues.